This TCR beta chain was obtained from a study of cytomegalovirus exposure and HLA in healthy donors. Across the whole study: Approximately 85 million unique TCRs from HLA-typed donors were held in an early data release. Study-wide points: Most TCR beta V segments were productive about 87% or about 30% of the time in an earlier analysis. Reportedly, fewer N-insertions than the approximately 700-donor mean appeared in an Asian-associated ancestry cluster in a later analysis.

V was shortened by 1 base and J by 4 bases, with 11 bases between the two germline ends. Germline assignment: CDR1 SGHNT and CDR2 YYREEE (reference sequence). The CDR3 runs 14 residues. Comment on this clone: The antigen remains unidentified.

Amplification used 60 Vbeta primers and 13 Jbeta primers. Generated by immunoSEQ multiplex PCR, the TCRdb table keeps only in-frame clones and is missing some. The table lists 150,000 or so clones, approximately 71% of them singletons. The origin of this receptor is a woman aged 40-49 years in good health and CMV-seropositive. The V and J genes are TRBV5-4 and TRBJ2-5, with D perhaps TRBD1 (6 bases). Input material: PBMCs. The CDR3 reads CASSLQGIRETQYF. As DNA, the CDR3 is TGTGCCAGCAGCTTGCAGGGGATTCGAGAGACCCAGTACTTC.